The next 24 T cell receptor beta chains were all read from a single sample in a study of T cell clonality in common variable immunodeficiency. These TCRs' antigens remain unknown. Whole-study findings and limits: In common variable immunodeficiency, TCR beta chains reportedly carried fewer deletions and N-nucleotide insertions.

The table came from immunoSEQ multiplex PCR; TCRdb's copy has only in-frame clones and leaves some out. Singletons are absent from the sample, which has some 30,000 clones. The material sequenced was peripheral blood mononuclear cells. All receptors come from a human donor with common variable immunodeficiency.

The CDR3: CAWSVLGGAGGYTF. Partial CDR3 DNA: TGTGCCTGGAGTGTACTAGGGGGCGCAGGTGGC. The genes are TRBV30 and TRBJ1-2, with 7 bases fitting TRBD1. Read coverage stops 3 residues before the CDR3 terminus; the germline J gene supplies the remainder. Germline CDR1 GTSNPN, CDR2 SVGIG (reference sequence). The CDR3 runs to 14 residues. The junction had 8 bases not matched to a gene; V was cut back by 0 bases and J by 7 bases.

About this clone itself: The DNA ends 3 residues before the CDR3 does, and the rest of the CDR3 is filled in from the germline J gene. This chain connects TRBV20-1 to TRBJ2-1; 8 positions match TRBD1. The V segment lost 3 bases and the J segment 0 bases; nucleotides outside the gene matches: 7. The CDR3 is 16 amino acids. Germline V lookup: CDR1 DFQATT, CDR2 SNEGSKA (reference sequence). This CDR3 is CSASKQGDSSYNEQFF. The CDR3 DNA, read in part, is TGCAGTGCTAGCAAACAGGGGGATAGCTCCTACAATGAG.

Concerning this clone: Read data end 3 residues before the CDR3 end; the end is taken from the germline J gene. The chain is built from TRBV18 and TRBJ1-5, with 9 bases lining up with TRBD1. Germline-derived CDR1 and CDR2 are KGHSH and LQKENI. V was pared by 2 bases and J by 5 bases, with 13 bases of the junction left unmatched. The CDR3 sequence is 18 residues long. CDR3 in amino acids: CASSPSGTGYQYDQPQHF. CDR3 DNA, as far as it was read: TGTGCCAGCTCACCATCCGGGACAGGGTATCAGTACGATCAGCCC.

This clone showed up just a few times. Sequencing ends 3 residues short of the CDR3 end; the germline J gene provides the rest. V is TRBV19 and J is TRBJ2-7; perhaps TRBD2 as D (5 bases). Germline V CDR1 and CDR2: LNHDA, SQIVND (reference sequence). CDR3 length equals 14 residues. V was cut by 1 base and J by 2 bases, with 9 bases left in between. The chain's CDR3 is CASSIGRGPYEQYF. CDR3 DNA (partial): TGTGCCAGTAGTATAGGCCGGGGTCCCTACGAG.

In its sample, this clone was seen many times. The read halts 3 residues ahead of the CDR3 end, with the missing end drawn from the germline J gene. This chain joins TRBV5-1 and TRBJ2-3, with D perhaps TRBD1 (5 bases). The germline CDR1 and CDR2 sequences are SGHRS and YFSETQ. The V end lost 4 bases, the J end lost 3 bases, and 9 bases lay between the germline ends. The CDR3 has 13 amino acids. The DNA read from the CDR3 is TGCGCCAGCAGCGCCCAGGGAACAGATACG. Translated: CASSAQGTDT. The entire CDR3 protein is CASSAQGTDTQYF.

The sample holds many counts of this clone. The read terminates 3 residues ahead of where the CDR3 ends, so the germline J gene completes it. V usage is TRBV7-9 and J usage is TRBJ2-7; D might be TRBD1 (6 bases). The CDR3 has 15 residues. V gave up 4 bases and J gave up 2 bases, with 15 bases separating them. Germline CDR1 reads SEHNR; CDR2 reads FQNEAQ (reference sequence). The CDR3 DNA, read in part, is TGTGCCAGCAGCTCGGACAGAGTCTCCCCCTACGAG. Translated: CASSSDRVSPYE. The whole CDR3 sequence is CASSSDRVSPYEQYF.

Of note for this clone: The read ends 3 residues early relative to the CDR3; the germline J gene fills the gap. This sample also contains other DNA sequences that code for the same CDR3. J is TRBJ1-6 and V is TRBV7-9, with 8 positions matching TRBD1. Germline assignment: CDR1 SEHNR and CDR2 FQNEAQ (reference sequence). The CDR3 is 15 amino acids. V was clipped by 6 bases and J by 7 bases; unmatched bases: 8. The CDR3 DNA, read in part, is TGTGCCAGCAGTTTCACCAGGGGGCTCAATTCACCC. This encodes CASSFTRGLNSP. The entire CDR3 protein reads CASSFTRGLNSPLHF. The full variable domain, its missing parts supplied by reference TRBV7-9 and TRBJ1-6, is DTGVSQNPRHKITKRGQNVTFRCDPISEHNRLYWYRQTLGQGPEFLTYFQNEAQLEKSRLLSDRFSAERPKGSFSTLEIQRTEQGDSAMYLCASSFTRGLNSPLHFGNGTRLTVT.

In its sample, this clone was seen many times. The covered CDR3 bases are TGCAGCGTTGGAAGCGGAGCGGGGGGGCGTCAAGAGACC. It codes for CSVGSGAGGRQET. The CDR3 as a whole reads CSVGSGAGGRQETQYF. This sequence joins TRBV29-1 and TRBJ2-5; 10 nucleotides align to TRBD2. Read sequence stops 3 residues before the CDR3 end, and the germline J gene provides the missing end. CDR3 length: 16 amino acids. Unmatched junction bases numbered 10, after V lost 4 bases and J lost 2 bases. Per the germline V gene, CDR1 is SQVTM and CDR2 is ANQGSEA.

This clone was detected a few times. From the germline J gene comes the end of the CDR3, since the read stops 3 residues before it. The chain carries TRBV7-2 and TRBJ1-3; 7 bases map to TRBD1. This CDR3 has 15 amino acids. With V trimmed by 5 bases and J by 6 bases, 10 bases remained unmatched. Germline lookup yields CDR1 SGHTA and CDR2 FQGNSA. The CDR3 is CASSGGRDSVNTIYF. CDR3 bases read: TGTGCCAGCAGCGGGGGACGGGACAGTGTAAACACC.

This clone was detected ten times or more. The missing CDR3 end, 3 residues past where the read stops, is filled in from the germline J gene. The chain carries TRBV14 and TRBJ2-2; possibly TRBD1 for D (5 bases). CDR3 length: 13 amino acids. The V and J ends lost 2 bases and 6 bases respectively, with 7 bases between them. From germline, CDR1 is SGHDN and CDR2 FVKESK. Incomplete CDR3 DNA: TGTGCCAGCAGCCAACAGGGTTCCGGGGAG. This sequence encodes CASSQQGSGE. The CDR3 reads in full as CASSQQGSGELFF.

This clone has more than one count but fewer than ten. The read finishes 3 residues shy of the CDR3 end, and the germline J gene is used to complete it. The chain uses TRBV2 and TRBJ1-6; TRBD1 matches 8 bases. Germline values: CDR1 SNHLY, CDR2 FYNNEI. The CDR3 totals 14 residues. Trimming removed 7 bases from V and 11 bases from J; junction bases left unmatched: 10. CDR3 residues: CASTRTGPSTPLHF. The DNA read from the CDR3 is TGTGCCAGCACCCGGACAGGGCCGAGCACACCC. Looking up the rest from reference TRBV2 and TRBJ1-6 gives the full variable domain: EPEVTQTPSHQVTQMGQEVILRCVPISNHLYFYWYRQILGQKVEFLVSFYNNEISEKSEIFDDQFSVERPDGSNFTLKIRSTKLEDSAMYFCASTRTGPSTPLHFGNGTRLTVT.

This clone was counted only a few times. The read falls 3 residues short of the CDR3 end, and the missing part is taken from the germline J gene. This chain connects TRBV18 to TRBJ1-5; D unclear. V shed 2 bases and J shed 1 base, with 6 bases lying between them. Germline CDR1 is KGHSH and CDR2 is LQKENI. CDR3 size: 14 residues. The sequenced part of the CDR3 DNA is TGTGCCAGCTCACCATCCAGAAGCAATCAGCCC. It translates to CASSPSRSNQP. The CDR3, in full, reads CASSPSRSNQPQHF.

Remarks on this clone: The DNA ends 3 residues before the CDR3 does, and the rest of the CDR3 is filled in from the germline J gene. The chain joins TRBV7-3 to TRBJ1-1; D is perhaps TRBD1 (6 bases). Trimming shortened V by 5 bases and J by 0 bases, and 13 bases separated the two germline ends. The CDR3 has 15 residues. CDR1 and CDR2 (germline): SGHTA, FQGTGA. The CDR3 protein is CASSRAGQLNTEAFF. The part of the CDR3 DNA that was read is TGTGCCAGCAGCAGAGCTGGACAGTTGAACACTGAA. The variable domain in full, completed from reference TRBV7-3 and TRBJ1-1, reads GAGVSQTPSNKVTEKGKYVELRCDPISGHTALYWYRQSLGQGPEFLIYFQGTGAADDSGLPNDRFFAVRPEGSVSTLKIQRTERGDSAVYLCASSRAGQLNTEAFFGQGTRLTVV.

Details on this clone: The read ends 3 residues shy of where the CDR3 ends; the end is completed using the germline J gene. The V call is TRBV7-9, the J call TRBJ2-7; 8 nucleotides agree with TRBD1. With V trimmed by 4 bases and J by 5 bases, 4 bases remained unmatched. CDR3 length: 13 amino acids. Germline assignment: CDR1 SEHNR and CDR2 FQNEAQ (reference sequence). The DNA read from the CDR3 is TGTGCCAGCAGCTACAGGGGGAAGGACGAG. Protein: CASSYRGKDE. The complete CDR3 reads CASSYRGKDEQYF.

By share, this clone ranks as medium-sized. The junction and the germline gene differ at one end; a read error may be behind it. The read falls 3 residues short of the CDR3 end, and the missing part is taken from the germline J gene. This rearrangement joins TRBV4-2 to TRBJ1-2, with a tentative D call TRBD1 (6 bases). The CDR3 totals 15 residues. The germline CDR1 and CDR2 sequences are LGHNA and YNFKEQ. The part of the CDR3 DNA that was read is TGCGCCAGCAGCCAAGAAATCCAGGGGAACTATGGC. Translating it yields CASSQEIQGNYG. The CDR3 in full is CASSQEIQGNYGYTF.

In its sample, this clone was seen many times. Read data end 3 residues before the CDR3 end; the end is taken from the germline J gene. This sequence joins TRBV18 and TRBJ1-1; maybe TRBD1 (6 bases). Trimming cost V 0 bases and J 3 bases, with 17 bases left between them. Germline CDR1 KGHSH, CDR2 LQKENI. CDR3 length: 17 residues. CDR3 residues: CASSPPIGGGGDTEAFF. The covered CDR3 bases are TGTGCCAGCTCACCACCGATTGGGGGAGGGGGGGACACTGAA.

The sample holds a few counts of this clone. The CDR3 end lies 3 residues beyond the end of the read and is filled in from the germline J gene. The chain is built from TRBV7-9 and TRBJ1-1, with 7 bases fitting TRBD1. V lost 5 bases and J lost 0; bases outside the gene matches: 6. Germline V lookup: CDR1 SEHNR, CDR2 FQNEAQ (reference sequence). The CDR3 is 15 residues long. CDR3 bases read: TGTGCCAGCAGCCTAGAGGGACAGTTGAACACTGAA. Translated, it gives CASSLEGQLNTE. The CDR3 in full is CASSLEGQLNTEAFF.

This clone has a count of ten or more. Sequencing ends 3 residues short of the CDR3 end; the germline J gene provides the rest. This rearrangement joins TRBV20-1 to TRBJ1-1; 9 bases match TRBD1. Per the germline V gene, CDR1 is DFQATT and CDR2 is SNEGSKA (reference sequence). The CDR3 spans 17 residues. The trim removed 2 bases at V and 1 base at J, leaving 11 bases unmatched. The sequenced CDR3 bases are TGCAGTGCTAGAACCCCCGGGACAGGGAACCCGAACACTGAA. Translating gives CSARTPGTGNPNTE. The CDR3, in full, reads CSARTPGTGNPNTEAFF.

On this clone itself: The read ends 3 residues early relative to the CDR3; the germline J gene fills the gap. The chain is built from TRBV5-1 and TRBJ2-7, with 9 bases aligning to TRBD1. Germline V gene lookup returns CDR1 SGHRS and CDR2 YFSETQ. Trimming removed 5 bases from V and 5 bases from J; junction bases left unmatched: 5. This CDR3 contains 13 residues. Here the CDR3 reads CASREQGAHEQYF. The part of the CDR3 DNA that was read is TGCGCCAGCAGGGAACAGGGGGCCCACGAG.

Details on this clone: The read terminates 3 residues ahead of where the CDR3 ends, so the germline J gene completes it. The J gene is TRBJ1-4, the V gene TRBV30; 9 bases are shared with TRBD1. The CDR3 sequence is 19 residues long. V shed 2 bases and J 3 bases; nucleotides not matched to a gene: 16. Germline V gene data show CDR1 as GTSNPN and CDR2 as SVGIG (reference sequence). CDR3 DNA, as far as it was read: TGTGCCTGGAGTCCTTTTGTGGGACAGGGAAATGCGCCTAATGAAAAA. This gives the protein CAWSPFVGQGNAPNEK. The entire CDR3 protein reads CAWSPFVGQGNAPNEKLFF.

In its sample, this clone was seen a few times. Read data end 3 residues before the CDR3 end; the end is taken from the germline J gene. The V call is TRBV20-1, the J call TRBJ2-5; TRBD1 might be the D (6 bases). CDR3 length: 13 residues. In germline, CDR1 is DFQATT, CDR2 SNEGSKA (reference sequence). With 6 bases removed from V and 5 bases from J, the gap between germline ends came to 16 bases. The part of the CDR3 DNA that was read is TGCAGTGCATTAGACCAAAGGGGGGAGACC. This encodes CSALDQRGET. The CDR3 in full is CSALDQRGETQYF.

This clone came up a few times. From the germline J gene comes the end of the CDR3, since the read stops 3 residues before it. J is TRBJ1-4 and V is TRBV19, with TRBD1 identical over 8 bases. Looked up from germline, CDR1 is LNHDA and CDR2 is SQIVND (reference sequence). V was clipped by 5 bases and J by 4 bases; unmatched bases: 6. The CDR3 covers 15 residues. CDR3 DNA, as far as it was read: TGTGCCAGTAGTCCGTGGACAGGGCTTAATGAAAAA. Its translation: CASSPWTGLNEK. The whole CDR3 sequence reads CASSPWTGLNEKLFF.

This clone has a handful of counts. The read is 3 residues too short to cover the CDR3 end, so that end is filled in from the germline J gene. The chain uses TRBV19 and TRBJ1-6, with 9 bases matching TRBD1. The germline V gene has CDR1 LNHDA and CDR2 SQIVND (reference sequence). The length of the CDR3 is 14 residues. V lost 2 bases and J lost 8; bases outside the gene matches: 1. The CDR3 sequence is CASSIRTGDSPLHF. The DNA read from the CDR3 is TGTGCCAGTAGTATAAGGACAGGGGATTCACCC.

About this clone itself: The DNA ends 3 residues before the CDR3 does, and the rest of the CDR3 is filled in from the germline J gene. V is TRBV11-2 and J is TRBJ2-5; the D is unclear. Germline lookup yields CDR1 SGHAT and CDR2 FQNNGV. The ends were cut back, 5 bases at V and 5 bases at J, with 9 bases in the middle. The CDR3 extends over 12 amino acids. Partial CDR3 DNA: TGTGCCAGCAGCGTAAAAGGGGAGACC. Amino acid sequence: CASSVKGET. The complete CDR3 reads CASSVKGETQYF.